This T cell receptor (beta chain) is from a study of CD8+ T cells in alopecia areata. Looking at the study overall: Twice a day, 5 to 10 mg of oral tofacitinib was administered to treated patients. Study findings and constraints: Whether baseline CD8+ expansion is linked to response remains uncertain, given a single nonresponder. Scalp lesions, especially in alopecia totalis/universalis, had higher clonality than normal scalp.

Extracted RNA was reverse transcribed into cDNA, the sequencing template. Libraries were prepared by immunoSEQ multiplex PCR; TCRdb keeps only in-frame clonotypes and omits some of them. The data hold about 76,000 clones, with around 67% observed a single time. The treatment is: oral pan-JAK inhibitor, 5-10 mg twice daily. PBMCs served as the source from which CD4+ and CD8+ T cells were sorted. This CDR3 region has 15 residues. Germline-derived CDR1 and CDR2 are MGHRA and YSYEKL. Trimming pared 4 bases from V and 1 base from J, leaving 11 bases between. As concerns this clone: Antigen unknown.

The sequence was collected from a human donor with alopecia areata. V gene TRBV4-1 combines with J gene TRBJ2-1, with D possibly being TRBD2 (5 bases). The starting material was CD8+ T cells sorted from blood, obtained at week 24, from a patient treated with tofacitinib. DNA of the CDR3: TGCGCCAGCAGCCCGTGGACTCATTCCTACAATGAGCAGTTCTTC. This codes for CASSPWTHSYNEQFF.